The entry that follows covers one TCR beta chain sequence. Its cognate antigen has yet to be identified. Per-base qualities were not stored, and no clone one base away is much larger. Participants in the prospective study were enrolled through a virtual design, were aged roughly 18 to 90 years, and lived in roughly 26 United States geographic areas. To assign participants to cohorts, the prospective study relied on clinical history that participants themselves reported in a screening survey and a study questionnaire. Each participant in the prospective study had whole blood, serum and a nasopharyngeal or oropharyngeal swab collected by mobile phlebotomists. Over a roughly two-month period, participants in the prospective study had the option of providing additional blood draws and questionnaires. Blood samples from the prospective study were shipped frozen or at room temperature prior to DNA extraction.

TCRbeta CDR3 regions were amplified from genomic DNA by means of the immunoSEQ Assay, a bias-controlled multiplex PCR. The original pipeline was this. Nucleated cell counts per sample were estimated from amplification of reference gene primers within the assay. Sequence reads were collapsed and filtered to measure the absolute abundance of every unique TCRbeta CDR3 rearrangement. For each sample, productive Simpson clonality was calculated as the square root of Simpson's diversity index across productive rearrangements. The source is immuneACCESS, and TCRdb retained only in-frame sequences with V and J called. Part of the clones is not carried over; for the studies checked, unresolved V genes explain less than half of this, and the remainder is unexplained. V and J calls and clone size come straight from that table; D and trimming were deduced from the DNA. This sample holds 230,000 or so clones; around 89% were observed only once. The top ten hold 2.5% of the sample.

This record comes from a study of blood T cell repertoires in COVID-19 (dated by TCRdb to 2018 to 2021). With regard to the full study: Samples from collaborators originated in the United States, Italy and Spain and spanned both the acute and convalescent phases of COVID-19. The prospective study material was composed of cDNA or gDNA derived from T cells, B-cell-depleted T cells, or PBMCs. Subjects who had been exposed to COVID-19, were actively infected with it, or had recovered from it provided the deeply sampled blood TCRbeta repertoires that made up the dataset. The repertoires were released in a freely available public database meant as a resource for research on the immune response to SARS-CoV-2. The samples were drawn from the first 160 participants of the ongoing ImmuneRACE study and from more than 1,000 subjects provided by 6 global collaborators. A de-identified subject ID, COVID-19 status, age in years and sex were almost always included in the sample metadata. Where HLA class I and class II types were available, the types were taken from metadata supplied by the sample provider, not from assay-based typing. Summary of the overall study and its limitations: The quantity of clinical and demographic metadata differed by source and by participant and was supplied without curation.

The clonotype originates from a woman between 35 and 50 years old with acute COVID-19. The source material was PBMCs or T cells enriched from blood (not recorded which).

The DNA reads as follows: TGCGCCAGCAGCCACCCTCTTGCCCCGGACAGCTATAAGAACACTGAAGCTTTCTTT. It translates as CASSHPLAPDSYKNTEAFF. The V and J genes are TRBV4-3 and TRBJ1-1, and the D gene may be TRBD1, 6 bases matching. V is clipped by 3 bases and J by 1 base, and the sequence between their germline boundaries is 24 bases long. CDR1 and CDR2 are read off the germline V gene as LGHNA and YSLEER. Including cysteine and phenylalanine, the CDR3 has 19 amino acids. This entry keeps only the CDR3 DNA: 57 bases, framed from base 1.